This TCR beta chain comes out of a study of tumor-infiltrating lymphocytes in primary liver carcinoma. This clonotype was observed at least ten times. The antigen remains undetermined. Per the germline V gene, CDR1 is MNHEY and CDR2 is SVGAGI. V gave up 2 bases and J gave up 4 bases; unmatched junction bases: 2. The CDR3 spans 14 residues. For blood RNA, unsorted whole blood served as the source, and germline DNA was extracted too. Total RNA amounting to roughly 480 ng was the source from which TCR beta cDNA was made with a constant-region primer. Employing slightly modified ARM-PCR, three nested multiplex PCR rounds were run, and these gave rise to the TCR beta libraries. For 10 cycles apiece, the opening two PCR rounds ran with TRBV1-TRBV30 forward primers and a C-beta reverse primer. MiXCR, applied by TCRdb to the multiplex PCR reads, yields one record per CDR3 protein. The sample has approximately 330,000 distinct CDR3 sequences, less than 65% seen once.

Regarding the study as a whole: In tumor-adjacent and tumor-blood pairs, overlap was lower than in tumor region pairs. With p = 0.039, the top-250-clone fraction in tumors significantly exceeded that in blood.

The origin of this receptor is a man aged 35 to 55 with primary liver carcinoma and hepatitis B virus infection. The chain joins TRBV6-5 to TRBJ1-2; 9 bases line up with TRBD1. Source material: peripheral blood. Here the CDR3 reads CASSYGGQGYGYTF. The CDR3 nucleotides are TGTGCCAGCAGTTACGGGGGACAGGGCTATGGCTACACCTTC.